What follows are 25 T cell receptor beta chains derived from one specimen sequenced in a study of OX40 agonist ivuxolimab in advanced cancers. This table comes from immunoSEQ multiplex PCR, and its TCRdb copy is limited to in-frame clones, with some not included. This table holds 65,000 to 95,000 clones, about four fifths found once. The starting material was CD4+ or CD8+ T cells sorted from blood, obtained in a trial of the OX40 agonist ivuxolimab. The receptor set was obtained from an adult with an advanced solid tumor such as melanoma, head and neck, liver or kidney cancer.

For the CDR3, the DNA is TGCGCCAGCAGCTTGGATTACGGGGTTGGGAACACTGAAGCTTTCTTT. It codes for CASSLDYGVGNTEAFF. The V gene is TRBV5-1, the J gene TRBJ1-1; D call uncertain. Germline CDR1 SGHRS, CDR2 YFSETQ. V gave up 0 bases and J gave up 1 base, with 13 bases separating them. The CDR3 totals 16 residues.

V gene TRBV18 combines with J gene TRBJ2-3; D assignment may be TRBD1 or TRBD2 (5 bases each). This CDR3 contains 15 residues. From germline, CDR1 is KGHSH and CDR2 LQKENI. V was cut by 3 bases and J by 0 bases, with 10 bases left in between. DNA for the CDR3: TGTGCCAGCTCACCCGTCGGGGCAAGCACAGATACGCAGTATTTT. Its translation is CASSPVGASTDTQYF.

The CDR3: CASLVNSGYTF. The DNA for the CDR3 is TGTGCCAGCTTAGTCAATTCGGGCTACACCTTC. The chain has TRBV2 and TRBJ1-2; D ambiguous. V was trimmed by 8 bases and J by 8 bases, leaving 12 bases between them. The CDR3 totals 11 residues. Germline assignment: CDR1 SNHLY and CDR2 FYNNEI.

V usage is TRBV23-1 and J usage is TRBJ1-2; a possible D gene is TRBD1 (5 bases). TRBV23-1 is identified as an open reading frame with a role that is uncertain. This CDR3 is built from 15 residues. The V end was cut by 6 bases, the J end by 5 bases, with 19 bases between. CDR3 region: CASRQGALFGYGYTF. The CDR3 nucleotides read TGCGCCAGCAGACAAGGGGCCCTCTTTGGGTATGGCTACACCTTC.

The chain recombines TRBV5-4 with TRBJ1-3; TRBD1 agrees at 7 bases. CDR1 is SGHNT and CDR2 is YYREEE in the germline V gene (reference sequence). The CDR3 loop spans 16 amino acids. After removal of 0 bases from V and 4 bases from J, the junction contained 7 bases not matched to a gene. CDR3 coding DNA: TGTGCCAGCAGCTTGGGACAGGGAGGGAACGGAAACACCATATATTTT. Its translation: CASSLGQGGNGNTIYF.

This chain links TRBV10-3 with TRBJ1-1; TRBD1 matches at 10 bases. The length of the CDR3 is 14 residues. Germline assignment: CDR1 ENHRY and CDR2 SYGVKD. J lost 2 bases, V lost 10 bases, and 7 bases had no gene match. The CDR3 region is CATRQGAFNTEAFF. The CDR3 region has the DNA TGTGCCACTCGACAGGGGGCTTTTAACACTGAAGCTTTCTTT.

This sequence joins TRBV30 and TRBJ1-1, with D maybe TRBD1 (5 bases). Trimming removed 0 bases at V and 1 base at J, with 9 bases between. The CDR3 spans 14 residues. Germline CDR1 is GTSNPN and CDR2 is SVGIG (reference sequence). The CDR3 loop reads CAWSVLRANTEAFF. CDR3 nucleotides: TGTGCCTGGAGTGTACTCAGGGCGAACACTGAAGCTTTCTTT.

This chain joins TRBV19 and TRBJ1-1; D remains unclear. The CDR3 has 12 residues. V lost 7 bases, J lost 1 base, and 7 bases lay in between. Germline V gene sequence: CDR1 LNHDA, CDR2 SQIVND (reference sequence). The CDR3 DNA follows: TGTGCCAGTAAACGGGGGAACACTGAAGCTTTCTTT. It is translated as CASKRGNTEAFF.

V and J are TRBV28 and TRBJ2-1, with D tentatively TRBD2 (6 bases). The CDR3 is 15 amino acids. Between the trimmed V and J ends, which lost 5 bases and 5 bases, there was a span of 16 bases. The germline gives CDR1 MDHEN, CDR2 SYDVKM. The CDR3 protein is CASSPSGTGNNEQFF. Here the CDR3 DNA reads TGTGCCAGCAGTCCCTCCGGGACTGGAAACAATGAGCAGTTCTTC.

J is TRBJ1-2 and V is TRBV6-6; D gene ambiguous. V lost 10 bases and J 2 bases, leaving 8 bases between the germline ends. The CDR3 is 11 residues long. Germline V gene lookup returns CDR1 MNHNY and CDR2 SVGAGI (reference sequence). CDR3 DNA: TGTGCCACCCAGGCCAACTATGGCTACACCTTC. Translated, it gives CATQANYGYTF.

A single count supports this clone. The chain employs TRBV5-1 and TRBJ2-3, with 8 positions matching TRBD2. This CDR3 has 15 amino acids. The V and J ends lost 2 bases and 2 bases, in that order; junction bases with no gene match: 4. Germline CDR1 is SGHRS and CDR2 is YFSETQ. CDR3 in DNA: TGCGCCAGCAGCTTCGGCGGGGGGACCACAGATACGCAGTATTTT. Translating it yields CASSFGGGTTDTQYF.

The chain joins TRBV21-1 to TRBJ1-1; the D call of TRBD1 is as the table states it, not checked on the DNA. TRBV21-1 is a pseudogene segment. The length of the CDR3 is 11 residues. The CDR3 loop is CASSGGLEAFF. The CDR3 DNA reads TGTGCCAGCAGCGGGGGCCTGGAGGCTTTCTTT.

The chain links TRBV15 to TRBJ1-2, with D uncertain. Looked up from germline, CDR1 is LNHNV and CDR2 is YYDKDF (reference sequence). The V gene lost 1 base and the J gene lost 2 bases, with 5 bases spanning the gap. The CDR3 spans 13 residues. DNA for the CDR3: TGTGCCACCAGCAGAGTGGGAAACTATGGCTACACCTTC. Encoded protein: CATSRVGNYGYTF.

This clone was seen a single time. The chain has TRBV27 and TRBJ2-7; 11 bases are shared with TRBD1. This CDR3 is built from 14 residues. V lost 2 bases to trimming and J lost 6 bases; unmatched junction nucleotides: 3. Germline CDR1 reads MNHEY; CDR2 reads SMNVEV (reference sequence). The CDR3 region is CASSLVGTGGEQYF. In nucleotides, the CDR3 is TGTGCCAGCAGTTTAGTCGGGACAGGGGGCGAGCAGTACTTC.

In nucleotides, the CDR3 is TGTGCCAGTAGTATAGTTCGGGGGTACAGGGGGGCCACTGAAGCTTTCTTT. It translates to CASSIVRGYRGATEAFF. The V call is TRBV19, the J call TRBJ1-1, with 8 bases that match TRBD1. Germline assignment: CDR1 LNHDA and CDR2 SQIVND (reference sequence). There are 17 residues in the CDR3. V lost 1 base, J lost 4 bases, and 11 bases stayed unmatched. Drawing the rest from reference TRBV19 and TRBJ1-1, the complete variable domain is DGGITQSPKYLFRKEGQNVTLSCEQNLNHDAMYWYRQDPGQGLRLIYYSQIVNDFQKGDIAEGYSVSREKKESFPLTVTSAQKNPTAFYLCASSIVRGYRGATEAFFGQGTRLTVV.

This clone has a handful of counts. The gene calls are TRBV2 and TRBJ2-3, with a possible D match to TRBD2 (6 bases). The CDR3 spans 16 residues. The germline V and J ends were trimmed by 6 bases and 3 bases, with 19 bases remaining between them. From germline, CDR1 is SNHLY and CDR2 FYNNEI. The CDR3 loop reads CASRALVREPTDTQYF. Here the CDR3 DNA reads TGTGCCAGCAGGGCCCTGGTCCGGGAGCCGACAGATACGCAGTATTTT.

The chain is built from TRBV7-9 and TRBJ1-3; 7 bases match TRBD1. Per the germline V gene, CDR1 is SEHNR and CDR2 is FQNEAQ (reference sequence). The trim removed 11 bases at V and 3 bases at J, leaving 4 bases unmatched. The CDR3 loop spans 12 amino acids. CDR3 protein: CASGTDGNTIYF. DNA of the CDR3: TGTGCCTCAGGGACAGATGGAAACACCATATATTTT.

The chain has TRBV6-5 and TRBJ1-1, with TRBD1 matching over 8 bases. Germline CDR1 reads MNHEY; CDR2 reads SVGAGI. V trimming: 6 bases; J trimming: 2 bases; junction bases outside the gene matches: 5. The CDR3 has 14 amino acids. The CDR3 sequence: CASSPDRANTEAFF. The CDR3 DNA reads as TGTGCCAGCAGCCCGGACAGGGCAAACACTGAAGCTTTCTTT.

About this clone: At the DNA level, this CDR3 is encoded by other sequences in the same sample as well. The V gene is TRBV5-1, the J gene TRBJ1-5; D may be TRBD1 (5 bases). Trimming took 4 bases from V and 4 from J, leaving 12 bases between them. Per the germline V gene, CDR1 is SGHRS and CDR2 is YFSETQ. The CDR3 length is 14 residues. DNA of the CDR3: TGCGCCAGCAGCCCGGACCGGGGGAATCAGCCCCAGCATTTT. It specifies CASSPDRGNQPQHF.

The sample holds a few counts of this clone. The CDR3 sequence: CASSPRDRSQETQYF. CDR3 nucleotide sequence: TGTGCCAGCAGTCCCAGGGACCGCTCCCAAGAGACCCAGTACTTC. The chain joins TRBV27 to TRBJ2-5; D is perhaps TRBD1 or TRBD2 (5 bases each). The CDR3 length is 15 residues. In germline, CDR1 is MNHEY, CDR2 SMNVEV (reference sequence). Trimming shortened V by 5 bases and J by 1 base, and 14 bases separated the two germline ends.

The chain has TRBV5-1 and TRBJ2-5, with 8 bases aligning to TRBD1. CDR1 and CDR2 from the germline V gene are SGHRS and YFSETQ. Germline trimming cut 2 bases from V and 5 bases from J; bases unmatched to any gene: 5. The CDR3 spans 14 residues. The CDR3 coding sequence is TGCGCCAGCAGCTTTCAGGGGGCGTTCGAGACCCAGTACTTC. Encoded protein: CASSFQGAFETQYF.

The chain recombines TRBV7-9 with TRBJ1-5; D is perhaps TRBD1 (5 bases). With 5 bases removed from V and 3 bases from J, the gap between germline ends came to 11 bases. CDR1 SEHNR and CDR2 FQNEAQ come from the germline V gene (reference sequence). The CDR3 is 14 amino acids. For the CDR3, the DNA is TGTGCCAGCAGCCCGGACACCTACAATCAGCCCCAGCATTTT. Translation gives CASSPDTYNQPQHF.

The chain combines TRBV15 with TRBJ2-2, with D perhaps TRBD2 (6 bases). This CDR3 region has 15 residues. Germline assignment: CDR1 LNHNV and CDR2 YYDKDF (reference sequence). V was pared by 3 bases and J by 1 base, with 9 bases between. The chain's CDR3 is CATSRGGGNTGELFF. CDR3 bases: TGTGCCACCAGCAGGGGGGGAGGGAACACCGGGGAGCTGTTTTTT.

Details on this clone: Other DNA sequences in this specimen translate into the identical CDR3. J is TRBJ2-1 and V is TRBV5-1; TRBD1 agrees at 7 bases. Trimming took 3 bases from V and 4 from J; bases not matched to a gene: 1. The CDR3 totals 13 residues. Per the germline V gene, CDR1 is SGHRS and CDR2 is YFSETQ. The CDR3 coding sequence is TGCGCCAGCAGCTCGGGACAGTACAATGAGCAGTTCTTC. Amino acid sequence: CASSSGQYNEQFF.

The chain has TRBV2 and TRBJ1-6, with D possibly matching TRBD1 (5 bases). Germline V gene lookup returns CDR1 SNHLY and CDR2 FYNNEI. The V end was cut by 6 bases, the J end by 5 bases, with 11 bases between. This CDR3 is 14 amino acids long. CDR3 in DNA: TGTGCCAGCAGAGGGGCGAGGAATAATTCACCCCTCCACTTT. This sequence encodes CASRGARNNSPLHF.